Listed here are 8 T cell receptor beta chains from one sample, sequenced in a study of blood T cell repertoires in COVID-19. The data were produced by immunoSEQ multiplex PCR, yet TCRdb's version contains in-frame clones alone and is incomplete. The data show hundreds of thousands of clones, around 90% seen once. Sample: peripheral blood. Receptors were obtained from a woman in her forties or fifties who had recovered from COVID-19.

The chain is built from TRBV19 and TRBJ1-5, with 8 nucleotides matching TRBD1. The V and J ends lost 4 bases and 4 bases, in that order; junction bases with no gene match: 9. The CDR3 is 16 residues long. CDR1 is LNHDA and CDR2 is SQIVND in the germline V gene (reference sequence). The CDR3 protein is CASSRGDRIENQPQHF. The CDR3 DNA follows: TGTGCCAGTAGTAGGGGGGACAGGATCGAGAATCAGCCCCAGCATTTT. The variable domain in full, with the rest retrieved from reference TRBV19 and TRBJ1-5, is DGGITQSPKYLFRKEGQNVTLSCEQNLNHDAMYWYRQDPGQGLRLIYYSQIVNDFQKGDIAEGYSVSREKKESFPLTVTSAQKNPTAFYLCASSRGDRIENQPQHFGDGTRLSIL.

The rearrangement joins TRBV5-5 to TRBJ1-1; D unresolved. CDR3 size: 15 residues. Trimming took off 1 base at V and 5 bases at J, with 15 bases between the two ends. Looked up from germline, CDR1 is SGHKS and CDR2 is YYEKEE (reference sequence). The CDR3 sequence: CASSLSGVAKTEAFF. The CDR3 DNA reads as TGTGCCAGCAGCTTGAGCGGGGTTGCGAAAACTGAAGCTTTCTTT.

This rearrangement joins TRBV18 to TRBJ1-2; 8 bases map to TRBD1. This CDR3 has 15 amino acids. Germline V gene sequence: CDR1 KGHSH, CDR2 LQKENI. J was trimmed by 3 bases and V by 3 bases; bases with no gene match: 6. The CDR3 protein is CASSPRDRRHYGYTF. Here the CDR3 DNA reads TGTGCCAGCTCACCCCGGGACAGGCGTCACTATGGCTACACCTTC.

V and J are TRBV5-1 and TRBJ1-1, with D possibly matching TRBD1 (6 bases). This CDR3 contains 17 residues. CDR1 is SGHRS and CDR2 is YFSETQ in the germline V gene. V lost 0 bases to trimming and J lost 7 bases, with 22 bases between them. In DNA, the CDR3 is TGCGCCAGCAGCTTGGCCCCCGGCGGGCAGGGGAAAGGTGAAGCTTTCTTT. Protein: CASSLAPGGQGKGEAFF.

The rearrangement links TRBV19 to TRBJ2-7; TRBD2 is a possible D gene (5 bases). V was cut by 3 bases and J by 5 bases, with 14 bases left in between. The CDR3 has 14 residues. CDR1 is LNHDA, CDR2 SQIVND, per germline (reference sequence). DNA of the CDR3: TGTGCCAGTAGTATCTTTGGGAGTTCCCACGAGCAGTACTTC. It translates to CASSIFGSSHEQYF.

The CDR3 DNA sequence: TGTGCCAGCAGTGAAACGGACACCGCGAGCTATGGCTACACCTTC. Its protein product is CASSETDTASYGYTF. The chain combines TRBV6-4 with TRBJ1-2; a possible D gene is TRBD1 (5 bases). CDR3 size: 15 residues. Trimming pared 3 bases from V and 4 bases from J, leaving 15 bases between. Looked up from germline, CDR1 is MRHNA and CDR2 is SNTAGT.

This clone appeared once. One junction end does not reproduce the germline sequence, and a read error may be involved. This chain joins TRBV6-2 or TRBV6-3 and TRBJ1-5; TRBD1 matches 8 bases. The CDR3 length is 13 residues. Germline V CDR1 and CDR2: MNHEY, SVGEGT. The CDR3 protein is CASSSYVGTGVNF. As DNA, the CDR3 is TGTGCCAGCAGCAGTTATGTTGGGACAGGCGTGAATTTT.

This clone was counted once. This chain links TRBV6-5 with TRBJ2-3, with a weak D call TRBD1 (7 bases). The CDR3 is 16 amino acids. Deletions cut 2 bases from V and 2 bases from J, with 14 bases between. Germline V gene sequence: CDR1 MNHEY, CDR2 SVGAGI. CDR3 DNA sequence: TGTGCCAGCAGTTACGGGGCGGGACAGCACACAGATACGCAGTATTTT. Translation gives CASSYGAGQHTDTQYF.